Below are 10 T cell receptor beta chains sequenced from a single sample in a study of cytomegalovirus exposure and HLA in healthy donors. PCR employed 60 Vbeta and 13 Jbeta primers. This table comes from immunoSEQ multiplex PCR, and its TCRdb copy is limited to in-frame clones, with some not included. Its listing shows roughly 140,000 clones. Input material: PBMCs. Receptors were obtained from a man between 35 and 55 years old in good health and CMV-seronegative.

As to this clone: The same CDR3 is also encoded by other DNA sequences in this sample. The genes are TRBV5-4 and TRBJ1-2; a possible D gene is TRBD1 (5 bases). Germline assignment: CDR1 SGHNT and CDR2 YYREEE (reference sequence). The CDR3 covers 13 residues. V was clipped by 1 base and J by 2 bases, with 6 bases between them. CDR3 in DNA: TGTGCCAGCAGCTTGCAGGGAAACTATGGCTACACCTTC. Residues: CASSLQGNYGYTF.

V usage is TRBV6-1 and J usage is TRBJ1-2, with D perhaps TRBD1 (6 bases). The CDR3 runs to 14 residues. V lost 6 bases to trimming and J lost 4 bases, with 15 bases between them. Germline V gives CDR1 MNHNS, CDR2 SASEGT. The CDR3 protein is CASSTGTMVYGYTF. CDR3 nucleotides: TGTGCCAGCAGCACCGGGACAATGGTCTATGGCTACACCTTC.

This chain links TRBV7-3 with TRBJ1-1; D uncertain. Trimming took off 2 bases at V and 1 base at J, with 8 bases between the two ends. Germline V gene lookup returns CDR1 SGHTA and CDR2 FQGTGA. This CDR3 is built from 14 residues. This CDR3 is CASSLSPGNTEAFF. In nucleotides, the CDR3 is TGTGCCAGCAGCTTATCTCCAGGGAACACTGAAGCTTTCTTT.

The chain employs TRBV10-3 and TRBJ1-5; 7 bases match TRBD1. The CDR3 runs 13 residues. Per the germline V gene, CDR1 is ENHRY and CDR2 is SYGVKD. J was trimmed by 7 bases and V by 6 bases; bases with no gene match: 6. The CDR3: CAISLDREQPQHF. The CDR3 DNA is TGTGCCATCAGCCTTGACAGGGAGCAGCCCCAGCATTTT.

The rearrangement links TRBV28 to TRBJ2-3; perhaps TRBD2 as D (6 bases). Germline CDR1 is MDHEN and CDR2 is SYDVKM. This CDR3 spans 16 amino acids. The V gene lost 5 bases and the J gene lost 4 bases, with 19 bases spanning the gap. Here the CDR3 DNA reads TGTGCCAGCAGTCCCCTGGGGCTAGCGAGCGCAGATACGCAGTATTTT. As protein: CASSPLGLASADTQYF.

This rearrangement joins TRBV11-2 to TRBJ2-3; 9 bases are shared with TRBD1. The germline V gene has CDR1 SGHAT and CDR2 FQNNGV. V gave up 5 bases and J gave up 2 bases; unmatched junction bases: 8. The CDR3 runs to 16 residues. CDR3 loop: CASSTPGTGFTDTQYF. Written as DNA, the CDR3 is TGTGCCAGCAGCACACCCGGGACAGGGTTCACAGATACGCAGTATTTT.

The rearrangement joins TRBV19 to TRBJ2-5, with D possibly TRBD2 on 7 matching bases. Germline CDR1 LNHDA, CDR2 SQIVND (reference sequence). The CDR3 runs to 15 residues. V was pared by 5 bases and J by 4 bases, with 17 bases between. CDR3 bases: TGTGCCAGTAGTCGATCGGGGGGCGTGGGAGAGACCCAGTACTTC. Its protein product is CASSRSGGVGETQYF.

Here the CDR3 reads CASSYFVSGKAFF. Written as DNA, the CDR3 is TGTGCCAGCAGTTATTTTGTATCGGGGAAAGCTTTCTTT. V and J are TRBV6-5 and TRBJ1-1; D is undetermined. This CDR3 comprises 13 residues. The V gene's germline CDR1 is MNHEY and CDR2 SVGAGI. Trimming removed 3 bases from V and 9 bases from J, with 14 bases in between.

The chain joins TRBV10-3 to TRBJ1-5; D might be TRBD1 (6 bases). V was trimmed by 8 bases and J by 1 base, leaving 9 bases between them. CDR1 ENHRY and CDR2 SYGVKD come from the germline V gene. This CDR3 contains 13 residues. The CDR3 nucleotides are TGTGCCATCGCCGGACAGAGCAATCAGCCCCAGCATTTT. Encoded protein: CAIAGQSNQPQHF.

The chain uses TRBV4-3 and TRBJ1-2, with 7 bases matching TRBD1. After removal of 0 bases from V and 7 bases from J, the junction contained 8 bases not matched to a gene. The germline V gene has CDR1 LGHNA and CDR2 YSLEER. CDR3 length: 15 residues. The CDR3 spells CASSQENRGRGGYTF. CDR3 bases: TGCGCCAGCAGCCAAGAAAACAGGGGAAGAGGTGGCTACACCTTC.